This entry lists 25 T cell receptor beta chains sequenced from one sample in a study of beta chain features in type 1 diabetes. Expressed TCRB transcripts were sequenced, since all the RNA that had been isolated was reverse transcribed. Repertoires were generated with immunoSEQ multiplex PCR, while TCRdb's copy carries only in-frame clones and drops some. This table holds about 620,000 clones, less than 20% found once. Sample: naive CD4+ T cells from blood. All receptors derive from a man aged 18 to 30 in good health.

This clone appeared a few times. The CDR3 loop is CASILRGGSVYEQYF. CDR3 in DNA: TGTGCCAGCATCCTTCGGGGCGGGAGTGTCTACGAGCAGTACTTC. The chain employs TRBV6-5 and TRBJ2-7; TRBD2 agrees at 7 bases. The length of the CDR3 is 15 residues. Looked up from germline, CDR1 is MNHEY and CDR2 is SVGAGI. The ends lost 7 bases at V and 3 bases at J; junction bases unmatched: 12.

Only a few counts were recorded for this clone. This rearrangement joins TRBV25-1 to TRBJ2-1; 8 bases fit TRBD1. V shed 6 bases, J shed 6 bases, and the junction held 7 bases outside the gene matches. This CDR3 has 14 amino acids. The germline gives CDR1 MGHDK, CDR2 SYGVNS. The CDR3 region has the DNA TGTGCCAGCAGGGATGACAGGGGTCCCAATGAGCAGTTCTTC. Translation gives CASRDDRGPNEQFF.

A few counts support this clone. The chain couples TRBV18 to TRBJ1-3, with 7 bases lining up with TRBD1. The trim removed 6 bases at V and 4 bases at J, leaving 9 bases unmatched. The CDR3 length is 15 residues. Germline V gives CDR1 KGHSH, CDR2 LQKENI. Here the CDR3 DNA reads TGTGCCAGCTCCCCGAGGGGACAGAACGGAAACACCATATATTTT. This codes for CASSPRGQNGNTIYF.

V usage is TRBV14 and J usage is TRBJ1-1, with unresolved D. Germline V gene data show CDR1 as SGHDN and CDR2 as FVKESK. The CDR3 loop spans 19 amino acids. V shed 7 bases and J shed 4 bases, with 31 bases lying between them. The CDR3 nucleotides are TGTGCCAGCACACCCGTTTGGAGCCCACATGAGCCCCTCTCCACTGAAGCTTTCTTT. Protein product: CASTPVWSPHEPLSTEAFF.

This clone was observed a few times. The rearrangement uses TRBV30 and TRBJ2-3; 12 bases map to TRBD1. CDR3 length: 15 amino acids. Germline-derived CDR1 and CDR2 are GTSNPN and SVGIG (reference sequence). Trimming took 1 base from V and 6 from J; bases not matched to a gene: 5. CDR3 DNA sequence: TGTGCCTGGAGTGAGGGGACAGGGGGCAGGGATACGCAGTATTTT. It encodes CAWSEGTGGRDTQYF.

This clone has more than one count but fewer than ten. This rearrangement joins TRBV4-2 to TRBJ1-5, with D tentatively TRBD1 (6 bases). Germline V lookup: CDR1 LGHNA, CDR2 YNFKEQ. The V gene lost 5 bases and the J gene lost 1 base, with 9 bases spanning the gap. The CDR3 extends over 14 amino acids. The CDR3 spells CASSKGQSNQPQHF. For the CDR3, the DNA is TGTGCCAGCAGCAAAGGACAGAGCAATCAGCCCCAGCATTTT.

The CDR3 DNA follows: TGTGCCAGCAGCTTAAATAGCGGGGGGGCCGGAGAGACCCAGTACTTC. This gives the protein CASSLNSGGAGETQYF. The chain combines TRBV7-2 with TRBJ2-5, with 11 nucleotides matching TRBD2. Germline assignment: CDR1 SGHTA and CDR2 FQGNSA. V dropped 2 bases and J dropped 4; count of bases not matched to a gene: 6. The length of the CDR3 is 16 residues.

The chain is built from TRBV6-5 and TRBJ1-2; 8 nucleotides line up with TRBD1. The CDR3 is made up of 13 amino acids. Germline V gene sequence: CDR1 MNHEY, CDR2 SVGAGI. V trimming: 7 bases; J trimming: 4 bases; junction bases outside the gene matches: 5. The CDR3 loop is CASNPGGGYGYTF. The CDR3, as DNA: TGTGCCAGCAATCCAGGGGGCGGCTATGGCTACACCTTC.

The rearrangement links TRBV4-1 to TRBJ2-7, with TRBD1 matching 12 bases. With 5 bases clipped from V and 9 bases from J, the junction kept 8 bases outside the gene matches. The CDR3 sequence is 14 residues long. Germline CDR1 and CDR2: MGHRA and YSYEKL. CDR3 in DNA: TGCGCCAGCAGCACCGGGACAGGGGGCGAAGGGCAGTACTTC. This gives the protein CASSTGTGGEGQYF.

The chain joins TRBV28 to TRBJ1-2; TRBD1 matches 9 bases. CDR3 length: 15 residues. CDR1 and CDR2 from the germline V gene are MDHEN and SYDVKM. Losses at the gene ends were 5 bases for V and 8 bases for J; bases not matched to a gene: 12. The CDR3 spells CASSPYRGRSVGYTF. DNA for the CDR3: TGTGCCAGCAGTCCATACAGGGGGCGGTCGGTGGGCTACACCTTC.

This clone appeared a few times. V is TRBV12-5 and J is TRBJ1-2, with D hard to call. Per germline, CDR1 LGHNT and CDR2 FRNRAP. V was clipped by 1 base and J by 5 bases, with 11 bases between them. The CDR3 is made up of 14 amino acids. CDR3 in amino acids: CASGLGFREYGYTF. The CDR3 DNA sequence: TGTGCTAGTGGTTTGGGTTTCCGAGAGTATGGCTACACCTTC. The full variable domain, with the rest looked up from reference TRBV12-5 and TRBJ1-2, is DARVTQTPRHKVTEMGQEVTMRCQPILGHNTVFWYRQTMMQGLELLAYFRNRAPLDDSGMPKDRFSAEMPDATLATLKIQPSEPRDSAVYFCASGLGFREYGYTFGSGTRLTVV.

This chain links TRBV6-5 with TRBJ2-7; perhaps TRBD1 as D (6 bases). The CDR3 consists of 15 residues. V was trimmed by 0 bases and J by 0 bases, leaving 9 bases between them. Germline values: CDR1 MNHEY, CDR2 SVGAGI. The CDR3 bases are TGTGCCAGCAGTTACTCTGGGGGCATCTCCTACGAGCAGTACTTC. Its translation is CASSYSGGISYEQYF.

This chain connects TRBV19 to TRBJ2-1; 10 bases align to TRBD2. Trimming cost V 7 bases and J 6 bases; bases outside gene matches: 15. This CDR3 region has 17 residues. The germline CDR1 and CDR2 sequences are LNHDA and SQIVND (reference sequence). CDR3 region: CASTPRSGGARGNEQFF. CDR3 coding DNA: TGTGCCAGTACCCCGAGGAGCGGGGGGGCCAGAGGCAATGAGCAGTTCTTC.

The CDR3 is CSGGAKGTDTQYF. The CDR3 DNA follows: TGCAGCGGGGGGGCGAAGGGGACGGATACGCAGTATTTT. The chain couples TRBV29-1 to TRBJ2-3; D possibly uses TRBD1 or TRBD2 (6 bases each). Deletions cut 7 bases from V and 6 bases from J, with 17 bases between. The CDR3 consists of 13 residues. In germline, CDR1 is SQVTM, CDR2 ANQGSEA.

This clone has more than one count but fewer than ten. The chain is built from TRBV28 and TRBJ1-2; D is unresolved. The CDR3 runs to 12 residues. Trimming cost V 1 base and J 9 bases, with 9 bases left between them. Germline CDR1 and CDR2: MDHEN and SYDVKM. Here the CDR3 reads CASSLSRRSYTF. Written as DNA, the CDR3 is TGTGCCAGCAGTTTATCCCGAAGGAGCTACACCTTC.

The sample holds a few counts of this clone. The chain combines TRBV7-9 with TRBJ2-2; weak D call: TRBD1 (6 bases). The germline gives CDR1 SEHNR, CDR2 FQNEAQ (reference sequence). The V gene lost 5 bases and the J gene lost 1 base, with 17 bases spanning the gap. The CDR3 runs 17 residues. CDR3 nucleotides: TGTGCCAGCAGCGGATTGGGGACACCCATGAACACCGGGGAGCTGTTTTTT. It is translated as CASSGLGTPMNTGELFF.

The chain combines TRBV9 with TRBJ2-1; 8 bases fit TRBD2. After removal of 4 bases from V and 3 bases from J, the junction contained 6 bases not matched to a gene. Looked up from germline, CDR1 is SGDLS and CDR2 is YYNGEE. The CDR3 is made up of 15 amino acids. The CDR3 DNA reads as TGTGCCAGCAGCCCAATAGCGGGAAGCTACAATGAGCAGTTCTTC. This sequence encodes CASSPIAGSYNEQFF.

This clone was seen more than once but under ten times. The V gene is TRBV7-9, the J gene TRBJ1-2; tentatively, D is TRBD1 (5 bases). CDR3 size: 14 residues. Germline CDR1 reads SEHNR; CDR2 reads FQNEAQ (reference sequence). V gave up 3 bases and J gave up 2 bases, with 10 bases separating them. CDR3 sequence reads: CASSFPGLNYGYTF. CDR3 nucleotide sequence: TGTGCCAGCAGCTTTCCAGGGCTAAACTATGGCTACACCTTC.

This clone was seen more than once but under ten times. V is TRBV7-3 and J is TRBJ1-1; no definite D call. V shed 4 bases and J shed 3 bases, with 12 bases lying between them. Germline loops: CDR1 SGHTA, CDR2 FQGTGA. The CDR3 loop spans 14 amino acids. CDR3 nucleotides: TGTGCCAGCAGCTCACTTAGAGGTTACACTGAAGCTTTCTTT. Its protein is CASSSLRGYTEAFF.

This clone was observed a handful of times. CDR3 bases: TGTGCCAGCAGCGGAACAGGGCATAAGGGTGAAGCTTTCTTT. Translation: CASSGTGHKGEAFF. The rearrangement uses TRBV25-1 and TRBJ1-1; possibly TRBD1 for D (6 bases). This CDR3 comprises 14 residues. Germline assignment: CDR1 MGHDK and CDR2 SYGVNS. Trimming left V 6 bases short and J 7 bases short, with 18 bases between.

This clone has a handful of counts. The V call is TRBV4-3, the J call TRBJ2-5, with D possibly TRBD2 on 5 matching bases. The CDR3 runs 15 residues. The V end lost 5 bases, the J end lost 2 bases, and 15 bases lay between the germline ends. Germline V gives CDR1 LGHNA, CDR2 YSLEER. CDR3 protein: CASSLGLGGQETQYF. CDR3 DNA: TGCGCCAGCAGCTTAGGCCTAGGAGGACAAGAGACCCAGTACTTC.

The J gene is TRBJ2-3, the V gene TRBV6-4, with 11 positions matching TRBD2. After removal of 5 bases from V and 7 bases from J, the junction contained 2 bases not matched to a gene. Germline V gene lookup returns CDR1 MRHNA and CDR2 SNTAGT. This CDR3 spans 13 amino acids. Here the CDR3 reads CASSLAGGNTQYF. As DNA, the CDR3 is TGTGCCAGCAGTTTAGCGGGAGGGAATACGCAGTATTTT.

The V and J genes are TRBV21-1 and TRBJ2-1; the table assigns TRBD2, which was not confirmed against the DNA. TRBV21-1 is a pseudogene. CDR3 length equals 16 residues. The CDR3: CASSRLAESSYNEQFF. For the CDR3, the DNA is TGTGCCAGCAGCAGATTAGCGGAGAGCTCCTACAATGAGCAGTTCTTC.

This sequence joins TRBV29-1 and TRBJ1-5; no reliable D call. CDR1 and CDR2 from the germline V gene are SQVTM and ANQGSEA. The V end lost 6 bases, the J end lost 9 bases, and 15 bases lay between the germline ends. CDR3 length: 12 amino acids. The CDR3 here is CSVTRGLGPQHF. CDR3 nucleotide sequence: TGCAGCGTGACACGGGGTTTAGGGCCCCAGCATTTT. The variable domain in full, with the rest retrieved from reference TRBV29-1 and TRBJ1-5, is SAVISQKPSRDICQRGTSLTIQCQVDSQVTMMFWYRQQPGQSLTLIATANQGSEATYESGFVIDKFPISRPNLTFSTLTVSNMSPEDSSIYLCSVTRGLGPQHFGDGTRLSIL.

The chain joins TRBV5-4 to TRBJ2-7; no reliable D call. V lost 0 bases and J lost 7, with 14 bases in between. Germline CDR1 and CDR2: SGHNT and YYREEE (reference sequence). CDR3 length: 14 amino acids. CDR3 nucleotides: TGTGCCAGCAGCTTGGACGGTAGCCTCCGAGAGCAGTACTTC. This sequence encodes CASSLDGSLREQYF.